Each of the 15 T cell receptor beta chains below was sequenced from the same sample in a study of T cell clones after liver transplantation. Assay: immunoSEQ multiplex PCR; the TCRdb copy retains only in-frame clones and omits some. The sample holds approximately 55,000 clones, about two thirds seen once. The source was CD4+ T cells from blood, collected before liver transplant. Receptors were obtained from a human donor who received a liver transplant.

CDR3 bases: TGTGCCAGTAGCCGATCGGCCGGGACTAGCGGGAAAGAGACCCAGTACTTC. It is translated as CASSRSAGTSGKETQYF. V and J are TRBV19 and TRBJ2-5, with 13 bases identical to TRBD2. CDR3 length equals 17 residues. The germline CDR1 and CDR2 sequences are LNHDA and SQIVND (reference sequence). The trim removed 6 bases at V and 3 bases at J, leaving 10 bases unmatched.

The V call is TRBV5-6, the J call TRBJ1-2, with D unclear. CDR3 length: 15 amino acids. The germline CDR1 and CDR2 sequences are SGHDT and YYEEEE. V was trimmed by 1 base and J by 7 bases, leaving 17 bases between them. CDR3 residues: CASSLRRTALSGYTF. The CDR3 coding sequence is TGTGCCAGCAGCTTGAGGCGTACAGCCTTGTCTGGCTACACCTTC.

The V and J genes are TRBV4-2 and TRBJ1-3; D not resolved. The germline V gene has CDR1 LGHNA and CDR2 YNFKEQ. CDR3 length equals 16 residues. The V and J ends lost 2 bases and 0 bases respectively, with 11 bases between them. CDR3 bases: TGTGCCAGCAGCCAAACCATTTACGGCTCTGGAAACACCATATATTTT. Encoded protein: CASSQTIYGSGNTIYF.

The CDR3 coding sequence is TGCGCCAGCAGCTCGGGACAGACAGCTAACTATGGCTACACCTTC. It translates to CASSSGQTANYGYTF. The V and J genes are TRBV5-1 and TRBJ1-2, with TRBD1 matching over 7 bases. Germline-derived CDR1 and CDR2 are SGHRS and YFSETQ. This CDR3 has 15 amino acids. The V and J ends lost 3 bases and 0 bases, in that order; junction bases with no gene match: 5.

This clone showed up just once. The chain is built from TRBV6-1 and TRBJ2-7; D is perhaps TRBD2 (6 bases). The CDR3 runs 15 residues. Trimming removed 1 base from V and 2 bases from J, with 12 bases in between. The germline gives CDR1 MNHNS, CDR2 SASEGT. CDR3 nucleotides: TGTGCCAGCAGTGAAGTTTTCCGGGGGACCTACGAGCAGTACTTC. Protein product: CASSEVFRGTYEQYF.

The V and J genes are TRBV7-9 and TRBJ2-7; D uncertain. V dropped 6 bases and J dropped 4 bases, with 10 bases sitting between them. The germline V gene encodes CDR1 SEHNR and CDR2 FQNEAQ (reference sequence). The CDR3 has 12 amino acids. CDR3 sequence reads: CASRQTEYEQYF. The CDR3 nucleotides are TGTGCCAGCAGACAAACGGAGTACGAGCAGTACTTC.

The chain is built from TRBV15 and TRBJ2-6, with 8 bases matching TRBD1. CDR3 length: 18 residues. In germline, CDR1 is LNHNV, CDR2 YYDKDF (reference sequence). V dropped 4 bases and J dropped 0; count of bases not matched to a gene: 8. The CDR3 region has the DNA TGTGCCACCAGCACTCGGACAGGGATCTCCTCTGGGGCCAACGTCCTGACTTTC. Translating it yields CATSTRTGISSGANVLTF.

DNA of the CDR3: TGTGCCAGCAGCTCCCGGCGGGGTATTTATTCACCCCTCCACTTT. Its protein product is CASSSRRGIYSPLHF. The chain is built from TRBV28 and TRBJ1-6; D is ambiguous. Germline values: CDR1 MDHEN, CDR2 SYDVKM. Trimming cost V 6 bases and J 8 bases, with 17 bases left between them. The CDR3 contains 15 residues.

The J gene is TRBJ1-1, the V gene TRBV18, with D unresolved. Per germline, CDR1 KGHSH and CDR2 LQKENI. V lost 0 bases to trimming and J lost 0 bases, with 8 bases between them. CDR3 length: 15 amino acids. The CDR3 reads CASSPPIGMNTEAFF. In DNA form, the CDR3 reads TGTGCCAGCTCACCACCGATTGGCATGAACACTGAAGCTTTCTTT. The whole variable domain, remainder taken from reference TRBV18 and TRBJ1-1, is NAGVMQNPRHLVRRRGQEARLRCSPMKGHSHVYWYRQLPEEGLKFMVYLQKENIIDESGMPKERFSAEFPKEGPSILRIQQVVRGDSAAYFCASSPPIGMNTEAFFGQGTRLTVV.

The chain joins TRBV30 to TRBJ2-5, with a tentative D call TRBD2 (7 bases). Trimming removed 0 bases from V and 4 bases from J, with 15 bases in between. The CDR3 sequence is 15 residues long. Germline V gives CDR1 GTSNPN, CDR2 SVGIG (reference sequence). The CDR3 DNA sequence: TGTGCCTGGAGTGTACGAGGGGGGGCCGCAGAGACCCAGTACTTC. Amino acid sequence: CAWSVRGGAAETQYF.

The V call is TRBV30, the J call TRBJ2-1, with TRBD2 matching over 9 bases. The CDR3 runs 13 residues. Per germline, CDR1 GTSNPN and CDR2 SVGIG (reference sequence). Here the CDR3 reads CAQTEASGDEQFF. The CDR3 nucleotides are TGTGCTCAAACGGAGGCTAGCGGGGATGAGCAGTTCTTC.

This clone was picked up a small number of times. The same CDR3 can be traced to other DNA sequences in this sample. The chain couples TRBV27 to TRBJ2-7, with 7 bases that match TRBD2. V shed 3 bases, J shed 4 bases, and the junction held 6 bases outside the gene matches. In germline, CDR1 is MNHEY, CDR2 SMNVEV (reference sequence). The length of the CDR3 is 14 residues. CDR3 protein: CASSFREGGYEQYF. In DNA, the CDR3 is TGTGCCAGCAGTTTCAGGGAGGGAGGTTACGAGCAGTACTTC.

The chain combines TRBV5-6 with TRBJ1-5; tentatively, D is TRBD1 (5 bases). V was trimmed by 2 bases and J by 7 bases, leaving 13 bases between them. This CDR3 comprises 14 residues. Germline-derived CDR1 and CDR2 are SGHDT and YYEEEE. This CDR3 reads CASSFQGSLQPQHF. CDR3 nucleotides: TGTGCCAGCAGCTTTCAGGGTTCCCTCCAGCCCCAGCATTTT.

The chain combines TRBV19 with TRBJ2-2, with 7 bases lining up with TRBD2. In germline, CDR1 is LNHDA, CDR2 SQIVND (reference sequence). CDR3 length: 17 amino acids. The junction had 11 bases not matched to a gene; V was cut back by 4 bases and J by 3 bases. CDR3 DNA sequence: TGTGCCAGTAGTAACGCGCGGGGGAACACATACACCGGGGAGCTGTTTTTT. It encodes CASSNARGNTYTGELFF.

The chain uses TRBV6-6 and TRBJ1-1; D uncertain. V gave up 0 bases and J gave up 0 bases, with 11 bases separating them. CDR1 MNHNY and CDR2 SVGAGI come from the germline V gene (reference sequence). The CDR3 spans 16 residues. The DNA of the CDR3 is TGTGCCAGCAGTTACTCGATGTCCCAGTTGAACACTGAAGCTTTCTTT. As protein: CASSYSMSQLNTEAFF.